The source of this TCR beta chain is a study of T-cell reconstitution after alpha-beta-depleted transplantation in children. This clonotype was observed a handful of times. Unique molecular identifiers were used to barcode this TCRbeta library. A single record per CDR3 protein comes from TCRdb applying MiXCR to the PCR reads. The table lists around 400,000 distinct CDR3 sequences, approximately 10% of them singletons. This clonotype was sampled from a human donor who donated a stem cell graft to a child with acute myeloid leukemia. The material was PBMCs from the stem cell graft donor, obtained from the stem cell graft.

The CDR3: CASSREQGTNEKLFF. The CDR3 DNA reads TGCGCCAGCAGCCGGGAACAGGGGACTAATGAAAAACTGTTTTTT. The gene calls are TRBV5-1 and TRBJ1-4; 7 nucleotides match TRBD1. The J segment lost 2 bases and the V segment lost 4 bases, leaving 5 bases of the junction unmatched. CDR3 size: 15 residues. Germline V CDR1 and CDR2: SGHRS, YFSETQ.